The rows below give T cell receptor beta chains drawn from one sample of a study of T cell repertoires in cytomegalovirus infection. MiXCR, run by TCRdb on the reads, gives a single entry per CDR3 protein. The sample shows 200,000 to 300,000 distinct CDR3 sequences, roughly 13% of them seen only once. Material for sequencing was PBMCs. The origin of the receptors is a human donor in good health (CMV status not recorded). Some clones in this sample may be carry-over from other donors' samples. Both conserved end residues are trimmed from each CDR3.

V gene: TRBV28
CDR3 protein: ASGGSTDTQY

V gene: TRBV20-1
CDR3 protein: SARGSILEYNEQF

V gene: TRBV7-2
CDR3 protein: ASSLAVGAEAF

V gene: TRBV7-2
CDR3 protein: ASSPGQGRSPDTQY

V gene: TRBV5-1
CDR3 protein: ASSGAGSNYGYT

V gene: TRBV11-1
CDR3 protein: ASSLQGDAETQY

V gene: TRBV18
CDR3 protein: ASSPGRTSQETQY

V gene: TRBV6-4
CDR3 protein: ASSDSGGAADTQY

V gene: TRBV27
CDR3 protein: ASSRQINEKLF

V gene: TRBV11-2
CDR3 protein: ASSLGGGKQFTEAF

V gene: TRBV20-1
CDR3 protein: SASQGRGNADTQY

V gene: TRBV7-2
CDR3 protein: ASSSLGPDTQY

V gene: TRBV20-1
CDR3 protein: SARDAQPRVPYEQY

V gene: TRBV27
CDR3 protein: ASRRTAQTGANVLT

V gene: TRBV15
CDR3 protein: ATSSGDSQETQY

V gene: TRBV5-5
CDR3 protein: ASSLRRWGPSNTGELF

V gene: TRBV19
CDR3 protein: ASSPRDRVVYGYT